This T cell receptor beta chain came from a study of shared clonotypes between healthy human individuals. Findings of the study overall: Only blood was sampled; tissue repertoires likely differ.

Germline CDR1 is MNHEY and CDR2 is SVGAGI. The CDR3 sequence is 14 residues long. Between the trimmed V and J ends, which lost 6 bases and 0 bases, there was a span of 11 bases. Only one count was recorded for this clone. Its specificity is not known. Other DNA sequences from this sample encode an identical CDR3 as well. The assay was run at deep level. Here immunoSEQ multiplex PCR was the method, and the copy in TCRdb shows in-frame clones only, minus some. The repertoire holds some 2,000,000 clones, with more than 90% as singletons. A CD45RA+ naive subset and a CD45RA-negative memory subset were split from CD4+ cells.

The receptor comes from a young man in good health. The V call is TRBV6-5, the J call TRBJ1-1, with D tentatively TRBD1 (5 bases). Sequencing was carried out using naive CD4+ T cells sorted from blood. The subset was: CD45RA+ positively selected. The CDR3 here is CASSFRALNTEAFF. The CDR3 DNA is TGTGCCAGCAGCTTCAGGGCCCTGAACACTGAAGCTTTCTTT.